These 20 T cell receptor beta chains share one sample of origin, sequenced in a study of cytomegalovirus exposure and HLA in healthy donors. In the PCR, 60 Vbeta and 13 Jbeta primers were used. Sequencing used immunoSEQ multiplex PCR; TCRdb keeps in-frame clones, though not all of them. The sample holds approximately 120,000 clones. Source material: PBMCs. The receptors derive from a man aged 25 to 45 in good health and CMV-seronegative.

The V gene is TRBV19, the J gene TRBJ2-2; possible D gene TRBD2, 6 bases. Germline V CDR1 and CDR2: LNHDA, SQIVND (reference sequence). This CDR3 spans 10 amino acids. CDR3 protein: CASGAGELFF. In nucleotides, the CDR3 is TGTGCATCGGGGGCCGGGGAGCTGTTTTTT.

DNA of the CDR3: TGTGCCAGCAGGGCAGGGGGGAATCAGCCCCAGCATTTT. Translated: CASRAGGNQPQHF. The chain combines TRBV28 with TRBJ1-5, with 7 bases matching TRBD1. J lost 4 bases, V lost 6 bases, and 3 bases had no gene match. The CDR3 length is 13 residues. Germline lookup yields CDR1 MDHEN and CDR2 SYDVKM.

The chain combines TRBV19 with TRBJ1-2; possibly TRBD1 for D (5 bases). Germline values: CDR1 LNHDA, CDR2 SQIVND (reference sequence). The CDR3 is 14 amino acids. V dropped 4 bases and J dropped 0 bases, with 9 bases sitting between them. CDR3 in DNA: TGTGCCAGTAGTAGACAGCGAACTAACTATGGCTACACCTTC. Amino acid sequence: CASSRQRTNYGYTF.

This chain joins TRBV7-9 and TRBJ2-1; 7 nucleotides agree with TRBD1. Trimming took 3 bases from V and 0 from J; bases not matched to a gene: 2. CDR3 size: 15 residues. Germline lookup yields CDR1 SEHNR and CDR2 FQNEAQ (reference sequence). As DNA, the CDR3 is TGTGCCAGCAGCTTCGGGGACAGCTCCTACAATGAGCAGTTCTTC. Protein product: CASSFGDSSYNEQFF.

V gene TRBV5-1 combines with J gene TRBJ2-5; D is possibly TRBD1 (6 bases). TRBJ2-7 explains the end of the DNA better; the J call may be wrong. This CDR3 is built from 15 residues. Per the germline V gene, CDR1 is SGHRS and CDR2 is YFSETQ. The CDR3, as DNA: TGCGCCAGCAGCCTAGCCGGGACACCCTCCTACGAGCAGTACTTC. Amino acid sequence: CASSLAGTPSYEQYF.

This chain uses TRBV5-1 with TRBJ2-1; 9 positions agree with TRBD1. Trimming took 6 bases from V and 9 from J; bases not matched to a gene: 10. Germline assignment: CDR1 SGHRS and CDR2 YFSETQ. There are 14 residues in the CDR3. The CDR3 region has the DNA TGCGCCAGCATGCCGCAGCAGACAGGGGGTGAGCAGTTCTTC. Protein product: CASMPQQTGGEQFF.

The genes are TRBV6-5 and TRBJ2-1; 7 bases match TRBD2. Per the germline V gene, CDR1 is MNHEY and CDR2 is SVGAGI. The CDR3 runs to 16 residues. Trimming cost V 2 bases and J 3 bases; bases outside gene matches: 7. The CDR3, as DNA: TGTGCCAGCAGTTACGTCGCTAGCGGCGACTACAATGAGCAGTTCTTC. This encodes CASSYVASGDYNEQFF.

The chain combines TRBV5-1 with TRBJ1-1; possibly TRBD1 for D (6 bases). This CDR3 is built from 16 residues. Germline V gene sequence: CDR1 SGHRS, CDR2 YFSETQ. Deletions cut 4 bases from V and 1 base from J, with 17 bases between. CDR3 residues: CASSPGSRTENTEAFF. CDR3 sequence (DNA): TGCGCCAGCAGCCCCGGAAGCAGGACAGAGAACACTGAAGCTTTCTTT.

The rearrangement links TRBV6-5 to TRBJ1-1; D remains unclear. Trimming stripped 5 bases from V and 0 bases from J, with 7 bases between. CDR3 length: 13 residues. Germline-derived CDR1 and CDR2 are MNHEY and SVGAGI. Here the CDR3 DNA reads TGTGCCAGCAGTCAAGCGGTGAACACTGAAGCTTTCTTT. Translating gives CASSQAVNTEAFF.

This chain links TRBV6-5 with TRBJ2-7, with TRBD2 identical over 15 bases. The V gene end was trimmed by 4 bases and the J gene end by 6 bases; junction bases not matched to a gene: 4. Looked up from germline, CDR1 is MNHEY and CDR2 is SVGAGI. There are 15 residues in the CDR3. This chain's CDR3 is CASSFRTSGRGEQYF. In DNA form, the CDR3 reads TGTGCCAGCAGTTTCAGGACTAGCGGGAGGGGCGAGCAGTACTTC.

With respect to this clone: Mismatch with germline at one junction end may stem from a read error. V usage is TRBV7-7 and J usage is TRBJ2-3, with 9 bases that match TRBD2. The germline CDR1 and CDR2 sequences are SSHAT and FNYEAQ (reference sequence). The CDR3 totals 14 residues. The CDR3 region is CASSLAGTSNTQYF. CDR3 in DNA: TGTGCTAGCAGCTTAGCGGGGACTAGCAATACGCAGTATTTT.

The chain uses TRBV18 and TRBJ2-3; 8 nucleotides align to TRBD1. The CDR3 is 13 residues long. V gave up 3 bases and J gave up 5 bases; unmatched junction bases: 1. Germline lookup yields CDR1 KGHSH and CDR2 LQKENI. CDR3 amino acids: CASSPTGVDTQYF. In nucleotides, the CDR3 is TGTGCCAGCTCACCGACAGGGGTAGATACGCAGTATTTT.

The chain uses TRBV7-9 and TRBJ2-7; possible D gene TRBD1, 6 bases. CDR3 size: 19 residues. The germline CDR1 and CDR2 sequences are SEHNR and FQNEAQ (reference sequence). The V gene lost 5 bases and the J gene lost 0 bases, with 26 bases spanning the gap. As DNA, the CDR3 is TGTGCCAGCAGCCCCATGGTTCCACCCGCAGGGGCTCACTCCTACGAGCAGTACTTC. Translation: CASSPMVPPAGAHSYEQYF.

The chain uses TRBV7-2 and TRBJ2-2; the D gene is possibly TRBD1 (5 bases). The CDR3 is 14 residues long. The germline V and J ends were trimmed by 5 bases and 7 bases, with 14 bases remaining between them. Per the germline V gene, CDR1 is SGHTA and CDR2 is FQGNSA. CDR3 loop: CASSRPTVGGELFF. The CDR3 DNA follows: TGTGCCAGCAGCCGACCGACAGTTGGCGGGGAGCTGTTTTTT.

The chain is built from TRBV30 and TRBJ2-1; D is undetermined. Germline V CDR1 and CDR2: GTSNPN, SVGIG (reference sequence). V lost 1 base to trimming and J lost 0 bases, with 10 bases between them. CDR3 length: 15 residues. The DNA for the CDR3 is TGTGCCTGGAGTGAAGCGTCGAGCTCCTACAATGAGCAGTTCTTC. Amino acids: CAWSEASSSYNEQFF.

The J gene is TRBJ2-5, the V gene TRBV5-1; TRBD1 might be the D (6 bases). The CDR3 runs to 15 residues. Trimming stripped 5 bases from V and 2 bases from J, with 16 bases between. Germline V gene lookup returns CDR1 SGHRS and CDR2 YFSETQ. DNA of the CDR3: TGCGCCAGCAGAGACCCAGGGGCTGTACAAGAGACCCAGTACTTC. Translating gives CASRDPGAVQETQYF.

The chain couples TRBV30 to TRBJ2-6; TRBD1 agrees at 7 bases. Germline V lookup: CDR1 GTSNPN, CDR2 SVGIG (reference sequence). V dropped 7 bases and J dropped 0; count of bases not matched to a gene: 9. There are 16 residues in the CDR3. The CDR3 protein is CAFSAGGSSGANVLTF. CDR3 nucleotides: TGTGCCTTTTCGGCAGGGGGAAGCTCTGGGGCCAACGTCCTGACTTTC. Looking up the rest from reference TRBV30 and TRBJ2-6 gives the full variable domain: SQTIHQWPATLVQPVGSPLSLECTVEGTSNPNLYWYRQAAGRGLQLLFYSVGIGQISSEVPQNLSASRPQDRQFILSSKKLLLSDSGFYLCAFSAGGSSGANVLTFGAGSRLTVL.

The rearrangement joins TRBV7-9 to TRBJ2-1; no clear D. The length of the CDR3 is 13 residues. CDR1 is SEHNR, CDR2 FQNEAQ, per germline (reference sequence). Trimming took off 2 bases at V and 7 bases at J, with 9 bases between the two ends. CDR3 protein: CASSLIPINEQFF. CDR3 coding DNA: TGTGCCAGCAGCTTAATCCCAATTAATGAGCAGTTCTTC.

The V gene is TRBV30, the J gene TRBJ2-5; 8 bases line up with TRBD1. V lost 3 bases and J lost 1; bases outside the gene matches: 7. The germline CDR1 and CDR2 sequences are GTSNPN and SVGIG (reference sequence). This CDR3 comprises 15 residues. The CDR3 DNA sequence: TGTGCCTGGAGGGTGGACAGGGAGACCCAAGAGACCCAGTACTTC. Its translation is CAWRVDRETQETQYF.

This sequence joins TRBV19 and TRBJ2-2, with 9 positions matching TRBD1. This CDR3 has 15 amino acids. Germline V CDR1 and CDR2: LNHDA, SQIVND (reference sequence). Trimming took 5 bases from V and 4 from J; bases not matched to a gene: 5. This chain's CDR3 is CASSHRGRFTGELFF. CDR3 sequence (DNA): TGTGCCAGTAGTCACAGGGGGCGATTCACCGGGGAGCTGTTTTTT.